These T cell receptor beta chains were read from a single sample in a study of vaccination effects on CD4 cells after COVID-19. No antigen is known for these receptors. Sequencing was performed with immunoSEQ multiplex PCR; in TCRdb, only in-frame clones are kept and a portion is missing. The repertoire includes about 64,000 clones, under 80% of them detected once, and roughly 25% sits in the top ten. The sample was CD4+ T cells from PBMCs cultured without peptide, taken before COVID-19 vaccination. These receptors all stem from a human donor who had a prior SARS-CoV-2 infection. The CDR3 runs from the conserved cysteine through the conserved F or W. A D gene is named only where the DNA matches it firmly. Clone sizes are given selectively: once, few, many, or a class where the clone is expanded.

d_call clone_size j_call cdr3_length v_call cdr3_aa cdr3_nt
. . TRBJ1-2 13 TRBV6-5 CASRPGLNYGYTF TGTGCCAGCAGGCCCGGACTGAACTATGGCTACACCTTC
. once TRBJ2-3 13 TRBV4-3 CANSRRGTDTQYF TGCGCCAACAGCCGCCGAGGCACAGATACGCAGTATTTT
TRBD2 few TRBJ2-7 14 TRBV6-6 CASSLLAGAYEQYF TGTGCCAGCAGTCTTCTAGCGGGAGCCTACGAGCAGTACTTC
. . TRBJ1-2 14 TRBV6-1 CASSEAGQGYGYTF TGTGCCAGCAGTGAGGCGGGGCAGGGCTATGGCTACACCTTC
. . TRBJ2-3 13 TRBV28 CTSRQTGTDTQYF TGTACCAGCAGACAGACAGGTACAGATACGCAGTATTTT
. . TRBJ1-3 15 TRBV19 CASSPHSFSGNTIYF TGTGCCAGTAGTCCCCATTCCTTCTCTGGAAACACCATATATTTT
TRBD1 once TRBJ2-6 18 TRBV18 CASSDRGRERSGANVLTF TGTGCCAGCTCCGACAGGGGGCGCGAAAGGTCTGGGGCCAACGTCCTGACTTTC
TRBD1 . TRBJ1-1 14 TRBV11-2 CASSSGTGGTEAFF TGTGCCAGCAGCTCCGGGACAGGGGGCACTGAAGCTTTCTTT
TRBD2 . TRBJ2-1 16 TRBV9 CASSVSPGLVNNEQFF TGTGCCAGCAGCGTAAGCCCCGGACTAGTGAACAATGAGCAGTTCTTC
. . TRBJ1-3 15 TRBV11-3 CASSPDGNSGNTIYF TGTGCCAGCAGCCCGGACGGAAACTCTGGAAACACCATATATTTT
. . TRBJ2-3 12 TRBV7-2 CASSAYTDTQYF TGTGCCAGCAGCGCCTACACAGATACGCAGTATTTT
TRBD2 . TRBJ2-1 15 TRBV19 CASSTGLAGDNEQFF TGTGCCAGTAGTACGGGGCTAGCGGGAGACAATGAGCAGTTCTTC
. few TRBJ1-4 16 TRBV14 CASSQDWGLANEKLFF TGTGCCAGCAGCCAAGATTGGGGTCTCGCTAATGAAAAACTGTTTTTT
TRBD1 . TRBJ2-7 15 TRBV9 CASSVGTGGSYEQYF TGTGCCAGCAGCGTAGGAACAGGGGGGTCCTACGAGCAGTACTTC
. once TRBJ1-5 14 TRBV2 CASSDGRGPMPQHF TGTGCCAGCAGTGACGGACGGGGGCCGATGCCCCAGCATTTT
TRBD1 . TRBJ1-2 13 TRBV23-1 CASSQGTGGSYTF TGCGCCAGCAGTCAAGGGACAGGGGGGAGCTACACCTTC
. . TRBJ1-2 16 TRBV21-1 CASNPSPEAGNYGYTF TGTGCCAGCAACCCCTCCCCCGAGGCAGGTAACTATGGCTACACCTTC
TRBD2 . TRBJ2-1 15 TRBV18 CASSPGLAGVYEQFF TGTGCCAGCTCACCAGGACTAGCGGGAGTGTATGAGCAGTTCTTC
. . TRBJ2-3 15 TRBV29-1 CSVVTVLAGTDTQYF TGCAGCGTTGTGACGGTATTAGCGGGCACAGATACGCAGTATTTT
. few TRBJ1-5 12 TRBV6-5 CASGVYNQPQHF TGTGCCAGCGGGGTTTACAATCAGCCCCAGCATTTT
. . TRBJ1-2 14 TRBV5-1 CASSLENGGDGYTF TGCGCCAGCAGCTTGGAGAATGGGGGAGATGGCTACACCTTC
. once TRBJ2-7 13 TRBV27 CASSLSRGYEQYF TGTGCCAGCAGTTTAAGTCGGGGGTACGAGCAGTACTTC
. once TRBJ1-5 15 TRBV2 CASSVSVYSNQPQHF TGTGCCAGCAGTGTTTCTGTCTATAGCAATCAGCCCCAGCATTTT
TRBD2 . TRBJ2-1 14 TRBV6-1 CASSEASGDNEQFF TGTGCCAGCAGTGAGGCTAGCGGAGACAATGAGCAGTTCTTC
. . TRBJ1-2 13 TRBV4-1 CASSRAHNDGYTF TGCGCCAGCAGCCGGGCTCACAATGATGGCTACACCTTC
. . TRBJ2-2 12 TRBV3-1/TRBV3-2 CASSQGPGELFF TGTGCCAGCAGCCAAGGACCCGGGGAGCTGTTTTTT
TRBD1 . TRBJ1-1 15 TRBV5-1 CASSLGTGFVGEAFF TGCGCCAGCAGCTTGGGGACAGGGTTCGTTGGTGAAGCTTTCTTT
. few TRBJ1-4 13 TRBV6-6 CASRLTVGEKLFF TGTGCCAGCAGATTGACAGTTGGTGAAAAACTGTTTTTT
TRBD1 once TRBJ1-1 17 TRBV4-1 CASSPLSGQGANPEAFF TGCGCCAGCAGCCCCCTATCAGGACAGGGGGCAAATCCTGAAGCTTTCTTT
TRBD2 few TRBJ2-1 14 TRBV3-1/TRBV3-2 CASNRGLSYNEQFF TGTGCCAGCAACCGGGGACTATCCTACAATGAGCAGTTCTTC
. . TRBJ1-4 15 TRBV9 CASSARDNSNEKLFF TGTGCCAGCAGCGCCCGGGACAACTCGAATGAAAAACTGTTTTTT
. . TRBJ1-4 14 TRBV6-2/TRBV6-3 CASSPATAREKLFF TGTGCCAGCAGTCCCGCGACAGCGCGTGAAAAACTGTTTTTT
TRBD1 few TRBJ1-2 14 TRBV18 CASSPSGQTYGYTF TGTGCCAGCTCACCCTCGGGACAGACTTATGGCTACACCTTC
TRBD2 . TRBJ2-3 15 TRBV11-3 CASSFGSGSGDTQYF TGTGCCAGCAGCTTCGGTAGCGGGTCAGGAGATACGCAGTATTTT
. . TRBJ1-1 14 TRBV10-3 CAISESRGDTEAFF TGTGCCATCAGTGAGTCGAGAGGGGACACTGAAGCTTTCTTT
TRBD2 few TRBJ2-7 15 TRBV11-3 CASSYTSGNRREQYF TGTGCCAGCAGCTACACTAGCGGTAATCGTCGGGAGCAGTACTTC
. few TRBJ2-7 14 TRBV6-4 CARIRGASTYEQYF TGTGCCAGAATTAGGGGGGCCAGCACCTACGAGCAGTACTTC
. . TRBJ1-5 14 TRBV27 CASRKGRSNQPQHF TGTGCCAGCAGGAAGGGACGCTCCAATCAGCCCCAGCATTTT
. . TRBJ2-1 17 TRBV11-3 CASSSYARGRGFNEQFF TGTGCCAGCAGCTCATACGCACGGGGCAGGGGATTCAATGAGCAGTTCTTC
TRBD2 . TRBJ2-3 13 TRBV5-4 CASASGGRDTQYF TGTGCCAGCGCTAGCGGGGGAAGAGATACGCAGTATTTT
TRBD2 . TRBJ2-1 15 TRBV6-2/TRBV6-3 CASSWTSGGEGEQFF TGTGCCAGCAGTTGGACTAGCGGGGGGGAAGGTGAGCAGTTCTTC
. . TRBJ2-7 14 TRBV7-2 CASSPGLSPSRQYF TGTGCCAGCAGCCCGGGCCTCTCCCCGAGTAGGCAGTACTTC
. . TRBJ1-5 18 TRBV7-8 CASSSTAARSFSNQPQHF TGTGCCAGCAGCTCGACCGCAGCGAGATCTTTTAGCAATCAGCCCCAGCATTTT
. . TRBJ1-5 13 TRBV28 CASSFAEIQPQHF TGTGCCAGCAGTTTTGCAGAAATTCAGCCCCAGCATTTT
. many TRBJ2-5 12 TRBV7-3 CASSFRGETQYF TGTGCCAGCAGCTTCAGAGGAGAGACCCAGTACTTC
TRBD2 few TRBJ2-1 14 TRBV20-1 CSASSSGFYNEQFF TGCAGTGCTAGTTCTAGCGGGTTCTACAATGAGCAGTTCTTC